The rows below give T cell receptor beta chains drawn from one sample of a study of T cell responses to AZD1222 COVID-19 vaccine. Assay used: immunoSEQ multiplex PCR; TCRdb lists only in-frame clones, some missing. The sample contains 100,000 to 130,000 clones, about 89% of which appear only once. The sequencing used peripheral blood, collected 28 days after the second AZD1222 dose. The receptors were sampled from an adult who received the AZD1222 COVID-19 vaccine. CDR3s include the opening cysteine and the closing phenylalanine or tryptophan. D genes are given only for firm matches. Size is omitted from some rows. Given values are once, few, many or a class for expanded clones.

V gene,J gene,D gene,clone size,CDR3 DNA,CDR3 protein
TRBV7-6,TRBJ1-6,TRBD1,NA,TGTGCCAGCAGCTATACCCCGGACAGGGGCTCACCCCTCCACTTT,CASSYTPDRGSPLHF
TRBV5-1,TRBJ1-1,TRBD1,NA,TGCGCCAGCAGCGACTACAGGGGCGGCGCCCCGAACACTGAAGCTTTCTTT,CASSDYRGGAPNTEAFF
TRBV29-1,TRBJ2-7,TRBD1,NA,TGCAGCGTAGCCGGACAGGGGTCGACCTACGAGCAGTACTTC,CSVAGQGSTYEQYF
TRBV5-6,TRBJ1-1,NA,NA,TGTGCCAGCAGCTTTGACCTGAACACTGAAGCTTTCTTT,CASSFDLNTEAFF
TRBV5-6,TRBJ1-6,TRBD1,NA,TGTGCCAGCAGCTTGCCGGGACAGGGAAATTCACCCCTCCACTTT,CASSLPGQGNSPLHF
TRBV10-1,TRBJ1-1,NA,NA,TGCGCCAGCAGTGGCGGGGGCCGTGACACTGAAGCTTTCTTT,CASSGGGRDTEAFF
TRBV30,TRBJ1-4,NA,NA,TGTGCCTGGAGTCGGACAGAGTATGAAAAACTGTTTTTT,CAWSRTEYEKLFF
TRBV14,TRBJ1-4,NA,NA,TGTGCCAGCAGCCAAGATTGGAAGGAAAAACTGTTTTTT,CASSQDWKEKLFF
TRBV5-4,TRBJ1-6,TRBD1,NA,TGTGCCACCTTGTTGGACAGGGCGAATTCACCCCTCCACTTT,CATLLDRANSPLHF
TRBV4-3,TRBJ2-7,TRBD2,once,TGCGCCAGCAGCCAAGAAGCAGGACTAGAGGTCGAGCAGTACTTC,CASSQEAGLEVEQYF
TRBV7-6,TRBJ2-1,TRBD2,NA,TGTGCCAGCAGCTTAGTAGCAGTAGCGGGAGGTCATTTTAGCTCCTACAATGAGCAGTTCTTC,CASSLVAVAGGHFSSYNEQFF
TRBV12-5,TRBJ2-1,NA,NA,TGTGCTAGTGTCACACCCCCGGGGAATGAGCAGTTCTTC,CASVTPPGNEQFF
TRBV28,TRBJ1-5,TRBD1,NA,TGTGCCAGCAGACTAGACAGGGGCAATCAGCCCCAGCATTTT,CASRLDRGNQPQHF
TRBV10-2,TRBJ1-1,NA,once,TGCGCCAGCAGTGACCTTAAGAGGACTGAAGCTTTCTTT,CASSDLKRTEAFF
TRBV20-1,TRBJ1-1,NA,NA,TGCAGTGCGAGTGGGACATTCAAGATCCAGGAAGCTTTCTTT,CSASGTFKIQEAFF
TRBV18,TRBJ2-7,NA,NA,TGTGCCAGCTCACCAATACTCTCTCCCTTAATCTACGAGCAGTACTTC,CASSPILSPLIYEQYF
TRBV7-4,TRBJ1-4,NA,NA,TGTGCCAGCAGCTTAACGATAACGGGCAGGGGAGATGAAAAACTGTTTTTT,CASSLTITGRGDEKLFF
TRBV14,TRBJ2-2,NA,once,TGTGCCAGCAGCCTGGGACTGAACACCGGGGAGCTGTTTTTT,CASSLGLNTGELFF
TRBV5-6,TRBJ1-5,NA,NA,TGTGCCAGCAGCTTCTCAGACAGTCGGAATCAGCCCCAGCATTTT,CASSFSDSRNQPQHF
TRBV5-1,TRBJ1-2,TRBD1,NA,TGCGCCAGCAGCCCTGGACAGGGTTCCGAGGGTGGCTACACCTTC,CASSPGQGSEGGYTF
TRBV12-3/TRBV12-4,TRBJ1-2,NA,NA,TGTGCCAGCAGTTCCATGGAGAACTATGGCTACACCTTC,CASSSMENYGYTF
TRBV13,TRBJ1-2,TRBD1,NA,TGTGCCAGCAGCCCTAGGGGGACAGCATACTATGGCTACACCTTC,CASSPRGTAYYGYTF
TRBV28,TRBJ1-6,TRBD1,NA,TGTGCCAGCAGTCGCAGGGGACAGGGGTCACCCCTCCACTTT,CASSRRGQGSPLHF
TRBV6-1,TRBJ2-1,TRBD2,NA,TGTGCCAGCAGCGAAACCTTAGCGGGGGGAGACAATGAGCAGTTCTTC,CASSETLAGGDNEQFF
TRBV5-1,TRBJ2-2,NA,NA,TGCGCCAGCAGCTGGGGGTCCGGGGAGCTGTTTTTT,CASSWGSGELFF
TRBV4-3,TRBJ1-1,NA,NA,TGCGCCAGCAGCCAATTAAGATTCCGGGAACCAACTGAAGCTTTCTTT,CASSQLRFREPTEAFF
TRBV20-1,TRBJ2-7,NA,NA,TGCAGTGCTATTGACCCGGTCTCCTACGAGCAGTACTTC,CSAIDPVSYEQYF
TRBV5-1,TRBJ1-1,NA,few,TGCGCCAGCAGCTTGGGCGTAGGAAACACTGAAGCTTTCTTT,CASSLGVGNTEAFF
TRBV7-9,TRBJ1-1,NA,NA,TGTGCCAGCGCCTGGGAGACAGATAACACTGAAGCTTTCTTT,CASAWETDNTEAFF
TRBV29-1,TRBJ2-2,TRBD1,NA,TGCAGCGTTGACAGGGGGCTCGGCGGGGAGCTGTTTTTT,CSVDRGLGGELFF
TRBV5-6,TRBJ1-1,NA,NA,TGTGCCAGCAGCGCCCGGGACAACGCTGAAGCTTTCTTT,CASSARDNAEAFF
TRBV15,TRBJ2-5,NA,NA,TGTGCCACCGAAGGGTGGTTAGAGTCGGCTCAAGAGACCCAGTACTTC,CATEGWLESAQETQYF